This T cell receptor (beta chain) was obtained from a study of blood T cells in healthy people across ages. Then a second PCR, running roughly 6 to 12 cycles, was carried out with a sample-barcoded 5' primer and a J-beta primer mix. Every individual sample yielded 2.5 million or more paired-end reads (each containing CDR3). From the 5' RACE reads, TCRdb called clonotypes with MiXCR, one entry per CDR3 protein. The sample holds 950,000 to 1,200,000 distinct CDR3 sequences; roughly two fifths are singletons and the top ten take around 13%. Findings and caveats of the study: The long-lived group displayed more naive CD4+ cells, plus higher diversity, than the aged donors did. Roughly linearly, TCR beta diversity per million T cells fell as age increased.

This clonotype occurred many times. Its antigen is as yet unknown. The sample providers were healthy Caucasian people from Russia, aged about 6 to 95. Germline V gene data show CDR1 as SQVTM and CDR2 as ANQGSEA. The CDR3 totals 14 residues. V was pared by 6 bases and J by 8 bases, with 20 bases between. This clonotype originated in a man aged 18 to 29 in good health. This sequence joins TRBV29-1 and TRBJ2-1, with D tentatively TRBD1 or TRBD2 (5 bases each). What was sequenced was blood. The CDR3 loop reads CSVLRDDGVDEQFF. The DNA of the CDR3 is TGCAGCGTCCTACGGGACGACGGAGTCGATGAGCAGTTCTTC.